The 16 T cell receptor beta chains in this list originate from one sample, sequenced in a study of blood T cell repertoires in COVID-19 (dated by TCRdb to the early 2020s). The library came from the immunoSEQ multiplex PCR assay. The table comes from immuneACCESS by way of TCRdb, which keeps in-frame sequences with V and J called. Part of the clones is missing from these tables; in studies checked, under half for an unresolved V gene and the rest for unknown reasons. Present in this sample are tens of thousands of clones, around 87% of which were seen just once. The ten largest clones take up about a sixth of the sample. Input material: peripheral blood. Every receptor here comes from a human donor in a cohort sampled during active COVID-19.

This chain joins TRBV19 and TRBJ1-1, with D uncertain. V was trimmed by 10 bases and J by 1 base, leaving 10 bases between them. Germline values: CDR1 LNHDA, CDR2 SQIVND (reference sequence). This CDR3 is 12 amino acids long. DNA for the CDR3: TGTGCCACCACTACCAAGAACACTGAAGCTTTCTTT. Translated, it gives CATTTKNTEAFF.

This chain uses TRBV5-4 with TRBJ2-5; 8 positions agree with TRBD2. Germline assignment: CDR1 SGHNT and CDR2 YYREEE (reference sequence). V dropped 0 bases and J dropped 5; count of bases not matched to a gene: 9. There are 16 residues in the CDR3. CDR3 nucleotide sequence: TGTGCCAGCAGCTTGGCCGGGGGGGCCCCAGGGGAGACCCAGTACTTC. Translated, it gives CASSLAGGAPGETQYF.

V gene TRBV3-1 (or the pseudogene TRBV3-2) combines with J gene TRBJ1-2; possible D gene TRBD1, 6 bases. Trimming stripped 0 bases from V and 8 bases from J, with 10 bases between. CDR3 length: 13 amino acids. CDR1 and CDR2 from the germline V gene are LGHDT and YNNKEL (reference sequence). CDR3 sequence reads: CASSQEARGGYTF. DNA of the CDR3: TGTGCCAGCAGCCAAGAGGCCAGGGGAGGCTACACCTTC.

The chain is built from TRBV30 and TRBJ2-1; TRBD2 agrees at 10 bases. This CDR3 region has 15 residues. V trimming: 1 base; J trimming: 10 bases; junction bases outside the gene matches: 10. Per germline, CDR1 GTSNPN and CDR2 SVGIG (reference sequence). The DNA for the CDR3 is TGTGCCTGGAGTGGAAGCGGGGGGGAGTTGGAGGAGCAGTTCTTC. Translation gives CAWSGSGGELEEQFF.

The chain joins TRBV28 to TRBJ1-4; TRBD1 aligns across 7 bases. V shed 1 base and J 8 bases; nucleotides not matched to a gene: 10. CDR3 length equals 16 residues. Germline assignment: CDR1 MDHEN and CDR2 SYDVKM. Here the CDR3 DNA reads TGTGCCAGCAGTTTATCGGTGAGGGGGCTAGCCGAAAAACTGTTTTTT. Its translation: CASSLSVRGLAEKLFF.

The chain links TRBV5-6 to TRBJ2-4; perhaps TRBD1 as D (5 bases). Trimming took off 4 bases at V and 1 base at J, with 12 bases between the two ends. In germline, CDR1 is SGHDT, CDR2 YYEEEE. The length of the CDR3 is 15 residues. The CDR3 loop reads CASSRRQSAKNIQYF. The CDR3 coding sequence is TGTGCCAGCAGCCGTCGACAGTCCGCCAAAAACATTCAGTACTTC.

This sequence joins TRBV10-1 and TRBJ2-3, with a weak D call TRBD2 (7 bases). Germline V gene sequence: CDR1 WNHNN, CDR2 SYGVQD (reference sequence). CDR3 length equals 16 residues. The germline V and J ends were trimmed by 5 bases and 4 bases, with 19 bases remaining between them. CDR3 region: CASSHTPGGGPDTQYF. Here the CDR3 DNA reads TGCGCCAGCAGTCATACCCCCGGCGGGGGCCCAGATACGCAGTATTTT.

The rearrangement links TRBV27 to TRBJ2-1; tentative D call: TRBD1 (5 bases). This CDR3 is built from 14 residues. V was shortened by 8 bases and J by 0 bases, with 11 bases between the two germline ends. The germline CDR1 and CDR2 sequences are MNHEY and SMNVEV (reference sequence). Here the CDR3 reads CASSGRDSYNEQFF. CDR3 coding DNA: TGTGCCAGCTCGGGCAGGGACTCCTACAATGAGCAGTTCTTC.

This chain links TRBV7-3 with TRBJ2-2, with a weak D call TRBD1 (6 bases). Germline V lookup: CDR1 SGHTA, CDR2 FQGTGA. The CDR3 covers 16 residues. Trimming removed 1 base from V and 1 base from J, with 10 bases in between. This CDR3 reads CASSLKGVRNTGELFF. The CDR3 DNA reads as TGTGCCAGCAGCTTAAAGGGGGTTCGGAACACCGGGGAGCTGTTTTTT. The full variable domain, in which reference TRBV7-3 and TRBJ2-2 provide the parts outside the CDR3, is GAGVSQTPSNKVTEKGKYVELRCDPISGHTALYWYRQSLGQGPEFLIYFQGTGAADDSGLPNDRFFAVRPEGSVSTLKIQRTERGDSAVYLCASSLKGVRNTGELFFGEGSRLTVL.

This clone was observed once. This chain uses TRBV12-3 or TRBV12-4 with TRBJ2-1, with D maybe TRBD1 (6 bases). The CDR3 runs 13 residues. Deletions cut 6 bases from V and 4 bases from J, with 10 bases between. The CDR3 loop is CASSLDRYNEQFF. The DNA of the CDR3 is TGTGCCAGCAGCCTCGACAGGTACAATGAGCAGTTCTTC.

This chain connects TRBV7-2 to TRBJ1-1; D perhaps matches TRBD1 (5 bases). Trimming took off 8 bases at V and 11 bases at J, with 18 bases between the two ends. This CDR3 comprises 12 residues. Germline V lookup: CDR1 SGHTA, CDR2 FQGNSA. The CDR3 region is CASGWAGQVAFF. CDR3 sequence (DNA): TGTGCCAGCGGTTGGGCGGGGCAGGTCGCTTTCTTT.

V is TRBV19 and J is TRBJ1-3; 8 nucleotides line up with TRBD1. The CDR3 is 15 residues long. Germline V lookup: CDR1 LNHDA, CDR2 SQIVND (reference sequence). J gave up 2 bases and V 6 bases, and 6 bases lay outside the gene matches. The CDR3 loop is CASRPGQVAGNTIYF. Written as DNA, the CDR3 is TGTGCCAGTAGGCCGGGACAGGTCGCTGGAAACACCATATATTTT.

About this clone: At one boundary the junction diverges from the germline segment, which might be a read error. The genes are TRBV4-2 and TRBJ1-1; possibly TRBD1 for D (6 bases). Germline V lookup: CDR1 LGHNA, CDR2 YNFKEQ. The CDR3 spans 12 residues. The CDR3, as DNA: TGTGCCAGCAGCCAAGATTTACAGGGTTCTCTCTTT. It codes for CASSQDLQGSLF.

This sequence joins TRBV6-5 and TRBJ2-2; D remains unclear. The germline V and J ends were trimmed by 6 bases and 7 bases, with 15 bases remaining between them. The CDR3 loop spans 14 amino acids. CDR1 is MNHEY, CDR2 SVGAGI, per germline. The CDR3 loop is CASRTGSNYGELFF. The CDR3 DNA sequence: TGTGCCAGCAGGACGGGTTCCAACTACGGGGAGCTGTTTTTT.

This sequence joins TRBV6-6 and TRBJ2-3; TRBD2 matches 8 bases. CDR1 and CDR2 (germline): MNHNY, SVGAGI (reference sequence). The CDR3 is made up of 16 amino acids. The V gene end was trimmed by 5 bases and the J gene end by 6 bases; junction bases not matched to a gene: 13. The CDR3 nucleotides are TGTGCCAGCAGTCCCGTGGTAGCGGGGCGGAAGGATACGCAGTATTTT. It translates to CASSPVVAGRKDTQYF.

The rearrangement joins TRBV30 to TRBJ1-5; D unresolved. Germline values: CDR1 GTSNPN, CDR2 SVGIG (reference sequence). CDR3 length: 13 amino acids. V was pared by 2 bases and J by 2 bases, with 7 bases between. As DNA, the CDR3 is TGTGCCTGGAGTACAGAGCGCAATCAGCCCCAGCATTTT. Protein sequence: CAWSTERNQPQHF.